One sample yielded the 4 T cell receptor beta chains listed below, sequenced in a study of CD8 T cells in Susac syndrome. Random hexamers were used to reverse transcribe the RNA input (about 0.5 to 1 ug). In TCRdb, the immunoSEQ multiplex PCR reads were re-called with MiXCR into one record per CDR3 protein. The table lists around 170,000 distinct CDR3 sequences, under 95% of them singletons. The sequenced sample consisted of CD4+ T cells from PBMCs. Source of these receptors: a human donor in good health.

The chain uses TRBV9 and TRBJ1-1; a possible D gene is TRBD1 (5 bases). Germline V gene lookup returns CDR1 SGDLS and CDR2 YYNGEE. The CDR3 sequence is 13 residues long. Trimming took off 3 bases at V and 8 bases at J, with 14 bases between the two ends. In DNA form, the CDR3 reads TGTGCCAGCAGCGGGGACGGAGAAGGGGAAGCTTTCTTT. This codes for CASSGDGEGEAFF.

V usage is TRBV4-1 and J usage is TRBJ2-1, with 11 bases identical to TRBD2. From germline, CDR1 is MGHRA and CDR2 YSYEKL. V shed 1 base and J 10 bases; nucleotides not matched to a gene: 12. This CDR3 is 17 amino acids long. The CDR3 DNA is TGCGCCAGCAGCCAAGTGGATAGCGGGAGGGCCTTAGGGGAGCAGTTCTTC. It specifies CASSQVDSGRALGEQFF.

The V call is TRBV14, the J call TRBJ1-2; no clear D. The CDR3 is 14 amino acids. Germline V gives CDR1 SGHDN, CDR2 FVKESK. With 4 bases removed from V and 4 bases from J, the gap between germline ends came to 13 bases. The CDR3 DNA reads TGTGCCAGCAGCCCGACTAGGGAGGGCTATGGCTACACCTTC. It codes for CASSPTREGYGYTF.

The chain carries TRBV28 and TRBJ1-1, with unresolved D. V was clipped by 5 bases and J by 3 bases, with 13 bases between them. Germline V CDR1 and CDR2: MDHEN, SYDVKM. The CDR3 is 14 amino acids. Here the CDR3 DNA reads TGTGCCAGCAGTACCTCGGTGACTCACACTGAAGCTTTCTTT. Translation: CASSTSVTHTEAFF.